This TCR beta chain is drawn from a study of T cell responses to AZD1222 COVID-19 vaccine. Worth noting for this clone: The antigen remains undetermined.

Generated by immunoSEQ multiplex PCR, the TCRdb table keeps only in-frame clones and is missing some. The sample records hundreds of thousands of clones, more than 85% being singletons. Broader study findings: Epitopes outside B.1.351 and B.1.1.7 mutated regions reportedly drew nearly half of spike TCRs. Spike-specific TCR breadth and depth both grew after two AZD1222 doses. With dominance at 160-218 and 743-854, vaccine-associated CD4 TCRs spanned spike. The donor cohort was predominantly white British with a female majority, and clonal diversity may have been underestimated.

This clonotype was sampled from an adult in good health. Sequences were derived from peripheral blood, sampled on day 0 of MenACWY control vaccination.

For the CDR3, the DNA is TGTGCCAGCAGTCCGATTACAGGGACCACCATATATTTT. The encoded protein is CASSPITGTTIYF. The chain is built from TRBV12-3 or TRBV12-4 and TRBJ1-3; the D gene is possibly TRBD1 (6 bases). The CDR3 runs to 13 residues. Deletions cut 5 bases from V and 9 bases from J, with 14 bases between.